This paragraph reports one T cell receptor beta chain. What it binds is not known. The data are from a study of PD-L1 blockade in urothelial cancer. Overall study findings and caveats: Survival was better when pretreatment blood TCR clonality fell below the median.

This table comes from immunoSEQ multiplex PCR, and its TCRdb copy is limited to in-frame clones, with some not included. The table lists some 120,000 clones, approximately 90% of them singletons. This sample's time point: peripheral blood 6 weeks after treatment start. V trimming: 4 bases; J trimming: 4 bases; junction bases outside the gene matches: 14. Germline V lookup: CDR1 LGHNA, CDR2 YSLEER. There are 17 residues in the CDR3. The origin of this receptor is a man in his 60s with urothelial cancer. The sample was PBMCs, taken around atezolizumab (anti-PD-L1) treatment. This chain joins TRBV4-3 and TRBJ2-5, with 8 bases that match TRBD2. CDR3 sequence (DNA): TGCGCCAGCAGCCGAGCTGTAGCGGGGTTGGAGGCAGAGACCCAGTACTTC. This gives the protein CASSRAVAGLEAETQYF.